This is a list of T cell receptor beta chains from one sample in a study of blood T cell repertoires in COVID-19. Here immunoSEQ multiplex PCR was the method, and the copy in TCRdb shows in-frame clones only, minus some. The sample yields over 110,000 clones, 79% seen once. Sequencing was done on a sample of peripheral blood. The receptors derive from a man in his 60s with acute or convalescent COVID-19. Both conserved end residues are part of each CDR3. A D gene is named only where the DNA matches it firmly. Not all rows give a size; the values are once, few, many and, for expanded clones, a class.

D gene,clone size,V gene,J gene,CDR3 protein,CDR3 DNA
TRBD1,NA,TRBV19,TRBJ1-2,CASRMANRGPNYGYTF,TGTGCCAGTAGAATGGCAAACAGGGGCCCAAACTATGGCTACACCTTC
TRBD1,NA,TRBV18,TRBJ1-2,CASSTGDGYTF,TGTGCCAGCTCTACAGGGGACGGCTACACCTTC
NA,few,TRBV11-3,TRBJ2-1,CASSLGGKNEQFF,TGTGCCAGCAGCTTAGGCGGGAAAAATGAGCAGTTCTTC
TRBD1,NA,TRBV7-9,TRBJ2-7,CASSTGTAYEQYF,TGTGCCAGCAGCACAGGGACAGCCTACGAGCAGTACTTC
NA,NA,TRBV4-1,TRBJ1-2,CASSQVPQVNYGYTF,TGCGCCAGCAGCCAAGTCCCACAGGTCAACTATGGCTACACCTTC
TRBD1,NA,TRBV14,TRBJ1-2,CASSQTRTGRHTF,TGTGCCAGCAGCCAAACCCGGACAGGGAGGCACACCTTC
NA,once,TRBV4-2,TRBJ1-4,CASSPGVLLGKLFF,TGTGCCAGCAGCCCAGGGGTTTTGTTAGGCAAACTGTTTTTT
TRBD1,NA,TRBV11-2,TRBJ2-7,CASSPKWDRGYEQYF,TGTGCCAGCAGCCCGAAATGGGACAGGGGCTACGAGCAGTACTTC
TRBD1,NA,TRBV6-5,TRBJ2-1,CASSYSDRVNEQFF,TGTGCCAGCAGTTACTCGGACAGGGTCAATGAGCAGTTCTTC
NA,NA,TRBV7-9,TRBJ1-4,CASSFTAATNEKLFF,TGTGCCAGCAGCTTTACAGCTGCAACTAATGAAAAACTGTTTTTT
NA,few,TRBV11-1,TRBJ1-1,CASSLKDLAFF,TGTGCCAGCAGCTTAAAGGACTTGGCTTTCTTT
TRBD1,NA,TRBV5-4,TRBJ1-4,CASSLPDRGEKLFF,TGTGCCAGCAGCCTCCCCGACAGGGGTGAAAAACTGTTTTTT
NA,NA,TRBV5-6,TRBJ1-2,CASSPRLGEDYGYTF,TGTGCCAGCAGCCCGAGGTTAGGGGAGGACTATGGCTACACCTTC
NA,NA,TRBV5-4,TRBJ1-6,CASSILGVQSYNSPLHF,TGTGCCAGCAGCATTTTAGGGGTGCAGTCCTATAATTCACCCCTCCACTTT
NA,NA,TRBV19,TRBJ2-3,CASTKVAEGTDTQYF,TGTGCCAGTACTAAGGTAGCGGAGGGCACAGATACGCAGTATTTT
NA,NA,TRBV5-1,TRBJ2-7,CASSLTTEQYF,TGCGCCAGCAGCTTAACGACTGAGCAGTACTTC
NA,NA,TRBV18,TRBJ1-4,CASSLQGPTNEKLFF,TGTGCCAGCTCACTACAGGGTCCAACTAATGAAAAACTGTTTTTT
NA,NA,TRBV29-1,TRBJ1-1,CSSKDTSGTEAFF,TGCAGCTCGAAGGATACCTCGGGAACTGAAGCTTTCTTT
NA,once,TRBV7-9,TRBJ1-1,CASSPIRQNTEAFF,TGTGCCAGCAGCCCGATCCGACAGAACACTGAAGCTTTCTTT
NA,once,TRBV25-1,TRBJ1-2,CASSETGNYGYTF,TGTGCCAGCAGTGAAACAGGGAACTATGGCTACACCTTC
NA,NA,TRBV6-1,TRBJ2-1,CASSPDRYNEQFF,TGTGCCAGCAGTCCCGACAGGTACAATGAGCAGTTCTTC
TRBD1,NA,TRBV4-2,TRBJ1-5,CASSQGGPRTGHSNQPQHF,TGTGCCAGCAGCCAAGGGGGGCCCAGGACAGGTCATAGCAATCAGCCCCAGCATTTT
NA,NA,TRBV28,TRBJ1-1,CASSPGGAGDTEAFF,TGTGCCAGCAGTCCTGGGGGGGCGGGGGACACTGAAGCTTTCTTT
TRBD1,few,TRBV7-3,TRBJ1-1,CASSSTGANTEAFF,TGTGCCAGCAGTTCGACAGGGGCGAACACTGAAGCTTTCTTT
TRBD2,NA,TRBV9,TRBJ2-2,CASSPRGAGGPSGELFF,TGTGCCAGCAGCCCCCGGGGGGCGGGAGGGCCTTCCGGGGAGCTGTTTTTT
TRBD1,once,TRBV28,TRBJ1-2,CASSFLDRGVNYGYTF,TGTGCCAGCAGCTTCCTGGACAGGGGCGTTAACTATGGCTACACCTTC
NA,NA,TRBV6-2/TRBV6-3,TRBJ2-1,CASTPGVSAPSYNEQFF,TGTGCCAGCACCCCTGGGGTTAGCGCCCCCTCCTACAATGAGCAGTTCTTC
TRBD1,NA,TRBV27,TRBJ2-1,CASSPGQGRNHEQFF,TGTGCCAGCAGTCCGGGACAGGGGCGGAATCATGAGCAGTTCTTC
TRBD2,few,TRBV19,TRBJ2-2,CASSPIAGSDTGELFF,TGTGCCAGTAGTCCCATAGCGGGGTCGGACACCGGGGAGCTGTTTTTT
NA,few,TRBV5-4,TRBJ1-1,CASSSAAGNTEAFF,TGTGCCAGCAGCTCGGCGGCGGGGAACACTGAAGCTTTCTTT
TRBD1,NA,TRBV28,TRBJ2-5,CASSPGTAAKETQYF,TGTGCCAGCAGTCCGGGGACAGCGGCTAAAGAGACCCAGTACTTC
NA,NA,TRBV29-1,TRBJ2-2,CSVMTGLTGELFF,TGCAGCGTTATGACAGGACTTACCGGGGAGCTGTTTTTT
NA,few,TRBV2,TRBJ2-5,CASLAAQGVKTQYF,TGTGCCAGCCTCGCGGCGCAGGGTGTTAAGACCCAGTACTTC
NA,NA,TRBV5-8,TRBJ1-5,CASSLGQSRAPQHF,TGTGCCAGCAGCTTGGGACAGTCCCGGGCGCCCCAGCATTTT
NA,NA,TRBV6-5,TRBJ1-1,CASSYSTRGATEAFF,TGTGCCAGCAGTTACTCGACCAGGGGAGCCACTGAAGCTTTCTTT
NA,NA,TRBV3-1/TRBV3-2,TRBJ1-5,CASSLSSAIGQPQHF,TGTGCCAGCAGCCTGTCCTCCGCTATCGGTCAGCCCCAGCATTTT
NA,once,TRBV4-3,TRBJ1-1,CASSQYAAGYTEAFF,TGCGCCAGCAGCCAATATGCGGCAGGGTACACTGAAGCTTTCTTT
NA,NA,TRBV7-2,TRBJ2-2,CASSLDRNTGELFF,TGTGCCAGCAGCCTGGACAGGAACACCGGGGAGCTGTTTTTT
NA,NA,TRBV9,TRBJ1-2,CASSVGGDYGYTF,TGTGCCAGCAGCGTCGGGGGGGACTATGGCTACACCTTC
NA,NA,TRBV19,TRBJ1-3,CASSDRGLSGNTIYF,TGTGCCAGTAGTGATAGGGGCCTCTCTGGAAACACCATATATTTT
NA,NA,TRBV5-1,TRBJ2-6,CASSAEGVSGANVLTF,TGCGCCAGCAGCGCCGAGGGAGTCTCTGGGGCCAACGTCCTGACTTTC